A selection of T cell receptor beta chains follows, all from one sample in a study of T cell responses to AZD1222 COVID-19 vaccine. Generated by immunoSEQ multiplex PCR, the TCRdb table keeps only in-frame clones and is missing some. The repertoire includes some 150,000 clones, about nine tenths of them detected once, and under 20% sits in the top ten. The sequences come from peripheral blood, collected on day 0 of AZD1222 vaccination. These receptors were obtained from an adult in good health. Each CDR3 is given with its conserved first and last residue. A D gene is named only where the DNA matches it firmly. Part of the rows lack a size; the others show once, few, many or a class for expanded clones.

D: -
size: -
V: TRBV5-1
J: TRBJ1-1
DNA: TGCGCCAGCAGCTTGGTGAGGAGCGAGGCTGAAGCTTTCTTT
CDR3: CASSLVRSEAEAFF

D: -
size: -
V: TRBV7-9
J: TRBJ1-2
DNA: TGTGCCAGCAGCTTAGAACCTCTTGGCTACACCTTC
CDR3: CASSLEPLGYTF

D: -
size: -
V: TRBV12-5
J: TRBJ2-7
DNA: TGTGCTAGTGGTTTGGAGATGTCTAGCGAATCCTACGAGCAGTACTTC
CDR3: CASGLEMSSESYEQYF

D: TRBD2
size: few
V: TRBV11-3
J: TRBJ2-1
DNA: TGTGCCAGCAGCTTAGGTGTGGCGGGAGTTTCCGATGAGCAGTTCTTC
CDR3: CASSLGVAGVSDEQFF

D: -
size: -
V: TRBV23-1
J: TRBJ1-5
DNA: TGCGCCAGCAGTCATTCCGGGAAGGGGAGGCAGCCCCAGCATTTT
CDR3: CASSHSGKGRQPQHF

D: -
size: -
V: TRBV10-3
J: TRBJ1-2
DNA: TGTGCCATCAGTGCCCCCGGGCTCTATGGCTACACCTTC
CDR3: CAISAPGLYGYTF

D: -
size: -
V: TRBV7-2
J: TRBJ1-4
DNA: TGTGCCAGCAGCCGCGCGGGGAGGGGATGGGGCACTAATGAAAAACTGTTTTTT
CDR3: CASSRAGRGWGTNEKLFF

D: -
size: -
V: TRBV5-1
J: TRBJ1-1
DNA: TGCGCCAGCAGCCTCTTTGGGGGGTCGAACACTGAAGCTTTCTTT
CDR3: CASSLFGGSNTEAFF

D: -
size: -
V: TRBV7-9
J: TRBJ2-7
DNA: TGTGCCAGCAGCTTAGCAAGCAGGGTCTACGAGCAGTACTTC
CDR3: CASSLASRVYEQYF

D: -
size: -
V: TRBV5-4
J: TRBJ1-2
DNA: TGTGCCAGCAGCTTGGGGGGGTTTCGGGGCTATGGCTACACCTTC
CDR3: CASSLGGFRGYGYTF

D: TRBD1
size: -
V: TRBV3-1/TRBV3-2
J: TRBJ2-7
DNA: TGTGCCAGCACCGGAGACGGGACAGGCGGAGGCTACGAGCAGTACTTC
CDR3: CASTGDGTGGGYEQYF

D: -
size: -
V: TRBV19
J: TRBJ1-5
DNA: TGTGCCAGTAGCAGGACTAGCAATCAGCCCCAGCATTTT
CDR3: CASSRTSNQPQHF

D: -
size: -
V: TRBV6-1
J: TRBJ1-5
DNA: TGTGCCAGCAGTGACGGAGGGAGCAGTCAGCCCCAGCATTTT
CDR3: CASSDGGSSQPQHF

D: -
size: -
V: TRBV5-1
J: TRBJ1-1
DNA: TGCGCCAGCAGCTTGGATGGGGGCCCTGAAGCTTTCTTT
CDR3: CASSLDGGPEAFF

D: -
size: -
V: TRBV7-9
J: TRBJ2-1
DNA: TGTGCCAGCAGCGGTCGGTGGGGGGTATACAATGAGCAGTTCTTC
CDR3: CASSGRWGVYNEQFF

D: -
size: -
V: TRBV5-1
J: TRBJ2-5
DNA: TGCGCCAGCAGCCGGGGACTCTCGGAAGAGACCCAGTACTTC
CDR3: CASSRGLSEETQYF

D: TRBD2
size: -
V: TRBV7-3
J: TRBJ2-3
DNA: TGTGCCAGCAGCGTCTCACTAGCGGGGGGTGGAGATACGCAGTATTTT
CDR3: CASSVSLAGGGDTQYF

D: -
size: -
V: TRBV5-6
J: TRBJ1-2
DNA: TGTGCCAGCAGCTTGCGTCACAGCATCTATGGCTACACCTTC
CDR3: CASSLRHSIYGYTF

D: TRBD1
size: -
V: TRBV5-4
J: TRBJ1-3
DNA: TGTGCCAGCAGCTTGGGCCCCCGGACAGGGGGAATTGGAAACACCATATATTTT
CDR3: CASSLGPRTGGIGNTIYF

D: -
size: -
V: TRBV4-3
J: TRBJ1-3
DNA: TGCGCCAGCAGCCAAGGCGGCGGGTTTGGAAACACCATATATTTT
CDR3: CASSQGGGFGNTIYF

D: TRBD1
size: -
V: TRBV15
J: TRBJ2-7
DNA: TGTGCCACCAGCAGAGATATGGGACAGGGGTCATACGAGCAGTACTTC
CDR3: CATSRDMGQGSYEQYF

D: -
size: -
V: TRBV7-8
J: TRBJ2-7
DNA: TGTGCCAGCAGCCCCTTCCAAGGTAGCGGTTTTTACGAGCAGTACTTC
CDR3: CASSPFQGSGFYEQYF

D: -
size: -
V: TRBV11-3
J: TRBJ1-4
DNA: TGTGCCAGCTCCAGGTCCCTAAATGAAAAACTGTTTTTT
CDR3: CASSRSLNEKLFF

D: -
size: -
V: TRBV7-3
J: TRBJ1-1
DNA: TGTGCCAGCAGCCCAGTTTCGGGCACTGAAGCTTTCTTT
CDR3: CASSPVSGTEAFF

D: -
size: -
V: TRBV11-3
J: TRBJ2-3
DNA: TGTGCCAGCACCCCTCCAGGCGGCGATACGCAGTATTTT
CDR3: CASTPPGGDTQYF

D: TRBD2
size: -
V: TRBV7-9
J: TRBJ2-4
DNA: TGTGCCAGCAGCTGGAGCGGGGCGTTGAGGAACATTCAGTACTTC
CDR3: CASSWSGALRNIQYF

D: -
size: -
V: TRBV2
J: TRBJ1-5
DNA: TGTGCCAGCAGCCCTGGCCTTGGGATGGACCAAGATCAGCCCCAGCATTTT
CDR3: CASSPGLGMDQDQPQHF

D: -
size: once
V: TRBV11-3
J: TRBJ1-1
DNA: TGTGCCAGCAGCTTAGGGCAGGGGAACACTGAAGCTTTCTTT
CDR3: CASSLGQGNTEAFF

D: -
size: -
V: TRBV5-1
J: TRBJ2-5
DNA: TGCGCCAGCGGACATAAACTCCAAGAGACCCAGTACTTC
CDR3: CASGHKLQETQYF

D: -
size: -
V: TRBV7-2
J: TRBJ1-5
DNA: TGTGCCAGCAGCCCTTCCGTCGTGGGGGGGGATCAGCCCCAGCATTTT
CDR3: CASSPSVVGGDQPQHF

D: -
size: -
V: TRBV30
J: TRBJ1-1
DNA: TGTGCCTGGAGTACAGAAGAAGCTTTCTTT
CDR3: CAWSTEEAFF

D: -
size: -
V: TRBV28
J: TRBJ2-5
DNA: TGTGCCAGCACATTTCTGGACAGCCGAGCCCAAGAGACCCAGTACTTC
CDR3: CASTFLDSRAQETQYF

D: TRBD1
size: once
V: TRBV30
J: TRBJ1-4
DNA: TGTGCCTGGACAGGGGGCAGGGAAAAACTGTTTTTT
CDR3: CAWTGGREKLFF

D: -
size: -
V: TRBV4-1
J: TRBJ2-5
DNA: TGCGCCAGCAGCCAAATCTGGGGGTCGGGATTAGGGGAGACCCAGTACTTC
CDR3: CASSQIWGSGLGETQYF

D: TRBD2
size: -
V: TRBV3-1/TRBV3-2
J: TRBJ2-1
DNA: TGTGCCAGCAGCCCGCTAGCGGGAGGCGGGAATGAGCAGTTCTTC
CDR3: CASSPLAGGGNEQFF

D: -
size: -
V: TRBV25-1
J: TRBJ1-2
DNA: TGTGCCAGCAGTGACCCCGGGGTCCCCTGGCGAGGCTACACCTTC
CDR3: CASSDPGVPWRGYTF